Listed here are 20 T cell receptor beta chains from one sample, sequenced in a study of beta chain features in type 1 diabetes. The study reverse transcribed the entire isolated RNA, so it sequenced expressed TCRB transcripts. TCRdb keeps only in-frame clones here, not all; method: immunoSEQ multiplex PCR. The top ten hold around 0.039% of the sample, which has 390,000 or so clones, approximately 15% seen once. The sequencing sample was made of naive CD4+ T cells from blood. Every receptor here comes from a man aged 25 to 45 in good health.

The table lists this clone with a few counts. The chain is built from TRBV27 and TRBJ2-2; TRBD2 matches at 7 bases. The CDR3 runs 16 residues. J was trimmed by 4 bases and V by 7 bases; bases with no gene match: 12. Germline V gene lookup returns CDR1 MNHEY and CDR2 SMNVEV (reference sequence). The CDR3 is CASTTSAGSITGELFF. The CDR3 DNA follows: TGTGCCAGCACCACCTCAGCGGGGTCAATCACCGGGGAGCTGTTTTTT.

This clone was found a few times. This chain uses TRBV11-3 with TRBJ1-1; D remains ambiguous. From germline, CDR1 is SGHNT and CDR2 YENEEA. There are 14 residues in the CDR3. Between the trimmed V and J ends, which lost 3 bases and 0 bases, there was a span of 8 bases. The CDR3 sequence is CASSFRVLNTEAFF. In nucleotides, the CDR3 is TGTGCCAGCAGCTTTCGGGTCCTGAACACTGAAGCTTTCTTT.

This clone was counted a few times. The gene calls are TRBV14 and TRBJ2-2; D unresolved. CDR3 length equals 14 residues. V gave up 4 bases and J gave up 0 bases, with 6 bases separating them. Per the germline V gene, CDR1 is SGHDN and CDR2 is FVKESK. The CDR3 loop reads CASSPLANTGELFF. The CDR3 nucleotides are TGTGCCAGCAGCCCCCTTGCGAACACCGGGGAGCTGTTTTTT.

The gene calls are TRBV11-2 and TRBJ2-7, with no clear D. Germline V CDR1 and CDR2: SGHAT, FQNNGV. The CDR3 is 14 residues long. Trimming left V 5 bases short and J 8 bases short, with 19 bases between. The CDR3: CASSIGIRASKQYF. CDR3 DNA sequence: TGTGCCAGCAGCATAGGAATTCGAGCCTCCAAGCAGTACTTC.

The V and J genes are TRBV5-1 and TRBJ2-7; the match to TRBD2 covers 7 bases. The J segment lost 5 bases and the V segment lost 2 bases, leaving 10 bases of the junction unmatched. There are 15 residues in the CDR3. Germline CDR1 SGHRS, CDR2 YFSETQ. CDR3 region: CASSFTGGPRDEQYF. Written as DNA, the CDR3 is TGCGCCAGCAGCTTTACGGGGGGTCCCAGGGACGAGCAGTACTTC.

This chain uses TRBV19 with TRBJ2-1; 8 bases agree with TRBD2. The germline V gene has CDR1 LNHDA and CDR2 SQIVND (reference sequence). This CDR3 spans 16 amino acids. With V trimmed by 6 bases and J by 3 bases, 10 bases remained unmatched. CDR3 loop: CASSKRGSGNYNEQFF. The CDR3 DNA reads TGTGCCAGTAGCAAGAGGGGTAGCGGGAACTACAATGAGCAGTTCTTC.

The J gene is TRBJ2-7, the V gene TRBV5-1; a possible D gene is TRBD1 (6 bases). CDR1 and CDR2 (germline): SGHRS, YFSETQ. This CDR3 is built from 15 residues. Trimming took off 5 bases at V and 0 bases at J, with 15 bases between the two ends. CDR3 amino acids: CASSKDRRDSYEQYF. In DNA form, the CDR3 reads TGCGCCAGCAGTAAAGACAGGCGAGACTCCTACGAGCAGTACTTC.

The rearrangement uses TRBV11-2 and TRBJ2-5; 9 bases are shared with TRBD1. J gave up 2 bases and V 2 bases, and 3 bases lay outside the gene matches. This CDR3 has 15 residues. CDR1 and CDR2 (germline): SGHAT, FQNNGV. CDR3 coding DNA: TGTGCCAGCAGCTTACGGGGGACAGGGCAAGAGACCCAGTACTTC. Encoded protein: CASSLRGTGQETQYF.

This clone appeared a few times. The chain combines TRBV7-9 with TRBJ1-1; D unresolved. The germline gives CDR1 SEHNR, CDR2 FQNEAQ (reference sequence). The CDR3 runs 12 residues. Trimming cost V 4 bases and J 11 bases, with 14 bases left between them. The CDR3 protein is CASSSRQTEAFF. DNA for the CDR3: TGTGCCAGCAGCTCGCGGCAGACGGAGGCTTTCTTT. The full variable domain, in which reference TRBV7-9 and TRBJ1-1 provide the parts outside the CDR3, is DTGVSQNPRHKITKRGQNVTFRCDPISEHNRLYWYRQTLGQGPEFLTYFQNEAQLEKSRLLSDRFSAERPKGSFSTLEIQRTEQGDSAMYLCASSSRQTEAFFGQGTRLTVV.

This clone was observed a handful of times. This chain connects TRBV30 to TRBJ2-3; D is perhaps TRBD2 (6 bases). The germline gives CDR1 GTSNPN, CDR2 SVGIG (reference sequence). The CDR3 length is 15 residues. V was cut by 0 bases and J by 6 bases, with 16 bases left in between. The chain's CDR3 is CAWSVLGGTRDTQYF. The CDR3 DNA reads TGTGCCTGGAGTGTATTAGGCGGGACTCGGGATACGCAGTATTTT.

In this sample, this clone turned up a few times. The CDR3 sequence: CASSQRTQGWSTEAFF. DNA of the CDR3: TGTGCCAGCAGCCAGAGAACTCAGGGCTGGAGCACTGAAGCTTTCTTT. The chain links TRBV14 to TRBJ1-1, with D possibly matching TRBD1 (5 bases). Trimming took off 3 bases at V and 4 bases at J, with 18 bases between the two ends. CDR1 SGHDN and CDR2 FVKESK come from the germline V gene. This CDR3 contains 16 residues.

This clone has a handful of counts. This chain uses TRBV7-9 with TRBJ2-7; a weak D match, TRBD1 (6 bases). Germline loops: CDR1 SEHNR, CDR2 FQNEAQ (reference sequence). This CDR3 is 14 amino acids long. V lost 3 bases and J 4 bases, leaving 13 bases between the germline ends. The CDR3 is CASSFGQSMYEQYF. The CDR3 nucleotides are TGTGCCAGCAGCTTCGGACAGAGTATGTACGAGCAGTACTTC. The full variable domain, in which reference TRBV7-9 and TRBJ2-7 provide the parts outside the CDR3, is DTGVSQNPRHKITKRGQNVTFRCDPISEHNRLYWYRQTLGQGPEFLTYFQNEAQLEKSRLLSDRFSAERPKGSFSTLEIQRTEQGDSAMYLCASSFGQSMYEQYFGPGTRLTVT.

Only a few counts were recorded for this clone. The chain uses TRBV4-1 and TRBJ2-7; D unclear. The CDR3 loop spans 13 amino acids. With 1 base removed from V and 2 bases from J, the gap between germline ends came to 6 bases. CDR1 and CDR2 (germline): MGHRA, YSYEKL. CDR3 loop: CASSQVATYEQYF. DNA for the CDR3: TGCGCCAGCAGCCAAGTTGCCACCTACGAGCAGTACTTC.

This clone was picked up a small number of times. The rearrangement uses TRBV19 and TRBJ2-5, with TRBD2 as a possible D gene (6 bases). Germline values: CDR1 LNHDA, CDR2 SQIVND (reference sequence). The CDR3 covers 14 residues. Trimming left V 4 bases short and J 1 base short, with 10 bases between. The CDR3 sequence: CASSSGTVQETQYF. CDR3 DNA: TGTGCCAGTAGTAGCGGGACGGTCCAAGAGACCCAGTACTTC.

This clone showed up just once. The CDR3 nucleotides read TGCAGCGTTAAGGGCGGGCATAATTCACCCCTCCACTTT. Translating it yields CSVKGGHNSPLHF. This rearrangement joins TRBV29-1 to TRBJ1-6; D is unclear. Trimming cost V 5 bases and J 5 bases, with 10 bases left between them. Per the germline V gene, CDR1 is SQVTM and CDR2 is ANQGSEA. The CDR3 is made up of 13 amino acids.

In this sample, this clone turned up a few times. J is TRBJ2-7 and V is TRBV10-3; 9 bases align to TRBD1. Germline V lookup: CDR1 ENHRY, CDR2 SYGVKD. The CDR3 covers 14 residues. The V segment lost 6 bases and the J segment 6 bases; nucleotides outside the gene matches: 9. CDR3 sequence (DNA): TGTGCCATCAGCAGTAGGACAGGGGATGGCGAGCAGTACTTC. Its protein product is CAISSRTGDGEQYF.

This chain connects TRBV7-6 to TRBJ1-6; D is perhaps TRBD1 (5 bases). CDR3 size: 15 residues. Germline V gene data show CDR1 as SGHVS and CDR2 as FNYEAQ. V was clipped by 6 bases and J by 10 bases, with 19 bases between them. Here the CDR3 reads CASSLGWEGTSPLHF. The CDR3 nucleotides read TGTGCCAGCAGTCTAGGGTGGGAGGGGACCTCACCCCTCCACTTT.

The rearrangement links TRBV5-4 to TRBJ2-7; 10 bases match TRBD2. V trimming: 4 bases; J trimming: 7 bases; junction bases outside the gene matches: 14. The CDR3 runs 16 residues. Germline values: CDR1 SGHNT, CDR2 YYREEE (reference sequence). The CDR3 sequence: CASSTGTSVIPLEQYF. The CDR3 DNA reads TGTGCCAGCAGCACCGGGACTAGCGTAATCCCCCTGGAGCAGTACTTC.

This clone was recorded a few times. The chain joins TRBV10-3 to TRBJ1-1; 9 bases agree with TRBD1. Per germline, CDR1 ENHRY and CDR2 SYGVKD. V lost 7 bases, J lost 1 base, and 4 bases stayed unmatched. The CDR3 loop spans 14 amino acids. CDR3 sequence (DNA): TGTGCCATCACCAGACAGGGGGGGAACACTGAAGCTTTCTTT. The encoded protein is CAITRQGGNTEAFF.

The rearrangement joins TRBV7-2 to TRBJ1-4, with D tentatively TRBD1 (6 bases). Germline-derived CDR1 and CDR2 are SGHTA and FQGNSA. The CDR3 loop spans 15 amino acids. V lost 1 base and J 8 bases, leaving 14 bases between the germline ends. The DNA for the CDR3 is TGTGCCAGCAGCTTAGACGTCTGGGACATGGAAAAACTGTTTTTT. Translating gives CASSLDVWDMEKLFF.